The 29 T cell receptor beta chains below come from one sample, sequenced in a study of PD-1 blockade in classical Hodgkin lymphoma. Each patient's relapse followed autologous stem cell transplantation, and brentuximab vedotin exposure varied. Thawed PBMCs underwent magnetic negative selection to obtain purified CD8+ T cells. Only in-frame clones appear in the TCRdb table, and some are missing; sequencing was by immunoSEQ multiplex PCR. The data contain 25,000 to 30,000 clones, just over 85% of them singletons. Here the sequenced sample was CD8+ T cells from blood, taken at baseline. The receptor source for this set is a human donor with classical Hodgkin lymphoma.

The chain couples TRBV10-3 to TRBJ1-5; D not certain. Germline V gene data show CDR1 as ENHRY and CDR2 as SYGVKD. The CDR3 runs to 13 residues. Trimming left V 3 bases short and J 8 bases short, with 11 bases between. As DNA, the CDR3 is TGTGCCATCAGTGACAGTAAGGCAGAGCCCCAGCATTTT. This encodes CAISDSKAEPQHF.

V is TRBV11-3 and J is TRBJ1-1; D might be TRBD1 (5 bases). V lost 5 bases and J 1 base, leaving 17 bases between the germline ends. The CDR3 runs to 16 residues. Germline-derived CDR1 and CDR2 are SGHNT and YENEEA. The CDR3 DNA sequence: TGTGCCAGCAGCGAGTCGGCCGGGACGACGAACACTGAAGCTTTCTTT. This encodes CASSESAGTTNTEAFF.

The chain uses TRBV27 and TRBJ2-1; maybe TRBD2 (6 bases). V shed 5 bases and J shed 4 bases, with 9 bases lying between them. CDR3 size: 13 residues. The V gene's germline CDR1 is MNHEY and CDR2 SMNVEV (reference sequence). The CDR3 DNA follows: TGTGCCAGCAGTAGCGGGCCTTACAATGAGCAGTTCTTC. This codes for CASSSGPYNEQFF.

The gene calls are TRBV4-1 and TRBJ2-3; 15 bases map to TRBD2. The CDR3 spans 19 residues. Losses at the gene ends were 1 base for V and 1 base for J; bases not matched to a gene: 6. Germline loops: CDR1 MGHRA, CDR2 YSYEKL. CDR3 DNA: TGCGCCAGCAGCCAAGGGACTAGCGGGAGGGTTGGGGGCACAGATACGCAGTATTTT. Amino acid sequence: CASSQGTSGRVGGTDTQYF.

The V and J genes are TRBV6-5 and TRBJ2-5; no firm D call. Germline values: CDR1 MNHEY, CDR2 SVGAGI. The CDR3 loop spans 14 amino acids. V lost 6 bases and J 3 bases, leaving 14 bases between the germline ends. The CDR3 coding sequence is TGTGCCAGCAGGCCGGGCCTGGGCGAAGAGACCCAGTACTTC. Translating gives CASRPGLGEETQYF.

The rearrangement uses TRBV7-9 and TRBJ2-7; 7 nucleotides line up with TRBD2. V shed 5 bases and J 5 bases; nucleotides not matched to a gene: 18. Per germline, CDR1 SEHNR and CDR2 FQNEAQ (reference sequence). There are 17 residues in the CDR3. CDR3 in DNA: TGTGCCAGCAGCCTCCTGGGTAATGCGGGAGCCTATAACGAGCAGTACTTC. Translation: CASSLLGNAGAYNEQYF.

The gene calls are TRBV10-1 and TRBJ1-1; D is perhaps TRBD1 (6 bases). The V and J ends lost 8 bases and 3 bases respectively, with 13 bases between them. The germline gives CDR1 WNHNN, CDR2 SYGVQD (reference sequence). The CDR3 loop spans 13 amino acids. CDR3 residues: CASRAGDYTEAFF. In nucleotides, the CDR3 is TGCGCCAGCCGGGCAGGGGACTACACTGAAGCTTTCTTT.

The rearrangement uses TRBV5-1 and TRBJ2-7; 9 bases agree with TRBD1. Germline trimming cut 1 base from V and 3 bases from J; bases unmatched to any gene: 5. The CDR3 length is 15 residues. Germline assignment: CDR1 SGHRS and CDR2 YFSETQ. The chain's CDR3 is CASSLRQDRGYEQYF. CDR3 nucleotide sequence: TGCGCCAGCAGCTTGCGCCAGGACAGGGGCTACGAGCAGTACTTC.

The chain is built from TRBV5-4 and TRBJ1-2; the match to TRBD1 covers 9 bases. The V and J ends lost 4 bases and 3 bases, in that order; junction bases with no gene match: 4. Germline assignment: CDR1 SGHNT and CDR2 YYREEE (reference sequence). The CDR3 totals 14 residues. CDR3 sequence (DNA): TGTGCCAGCAGCAGACGGACAGGGGACTATGGCTACACCTTC. Translated: CASSRRTGDYGYTF.

DNA for the CDR3: TGTGCCAGCAGCGGCACTCCTCTCTACGAGCAGTACTTC. The encoded protein is CASSGTPLYEQYF. V and J are TRBV5-6 and TRBJ2-7; no firm D call. Trimming pared 4 bases from V and 3 bases from J, leaving 11 bases between. CDR1 SGHDT and CDR2 YYEEEE come from the germline V gene. There are 13 residues in the CDR3. The full variable domain, rest sourced from reference TRBV5-6 and TRBJ2-7, is DAGVTQSPTHLIKTRGQQVTLRCSPKSGHDTVSWYQQALGQGPQFIFQYYEEEERQRGNFPDRFSGHQFPNYSSELNVNALLLGDSALYLCASSGTPLYEQYFGPGTRLTVT.

This sequence joins TRBV11-2 and TRBJ2-7; D uncertain. CDR3 size: 12 residues. Trimming left V 5 bases short and J 7 bases short, with 12 bases between. Germline CDR1 reads SGHAT; CDR2 reads FQNNGV. In DNA, the CDR3 is TGTGCCAGCAGCCGTTGGACCTCGGAGCAGTACTTC. As protein: CASSRWTSEQYF.

This chain connects TRBV6-4 to TRBJ2-2, with 8 bases aligning to TRBD2. Germline V gene data show CDR1 as MRHNA and CDR2 as SNTAGT. Trimming removed 2 bases from V and 5 bases from J; junction bases left unmatched: 4. The CDR3 runs to 15 residues. The CDR3 loop reads CASSDRAGVTGELFF. The DNA for the CDR3 is TGTGCCAGCAGTGACCGAGCGGGAGTGACCGGGGAGCTGTTTTTT.

This chain connects TRBV7-3 to TRBJ2-1, with TRBD2 as a possible D gene (5 bases). CDR1 and CDR2 from the germline V gene are SGHTA and FQGTGA. The CDR3 spans 13 residues. V lost 2 bases and J lost 5, with 7 bases in between. The CDR3 coding sequence is TGTGCCAGCAGCTTAGGAGGACACAATGAGCAGTTCTTC. Its protein product is CASSLGGHNEQFF.

This clone was seen only once. V is TRBV9 and J is TRBJ1-5; D remains ambiguous. The CDR3 is made up of 15 amino acids. Trimming removed 0 bases from V and 0 bases from J, with 7 bases in between. The V gene's germline CDR1 is SGDLS and CDR2 YYNGEE. The CDR3 region has the DNA TGTGCCAGCAGCGTAGGAGTGAATAGCAATCAGCCCCAGCATTTT. It is translated as CASSVGVNSNQPQHF.

Worth noting for this clone: Within the sample, other DNA sequences also encode this same CDR3. V and J are TRBV7-9 and TRBJ2-5, with TRBD1 as a possible D gene (5 bases). CDR1 is SEHNR, CDR2 FQNEAQ, per germline (reference sequence). The length of the CDR3 is 14 residues. V lost 6 bases, J lost 0 bases, and 11 bases lay in between. As DNA, the CDR3 is TGTGCCAGCAGTCGGACACCGTACCAAGAGACCCAGTACTTC. It is translated as CASSRTPYQETQYF.

The genes are TRBV19 and TRBJ1-5, with no clear D. V lost 10 bases, J lost 3 bases, and 19 bases lay in between. This CDR3 is built from 15 residues. Germline V gene lookup returns CDR1 LNHDA and CDR2 SQIVND (reference sequence). The CDR3 here is CATSPTRQDNQPQHF. CDR3 bases: TGTGCCACCTCCCCCACTAGGCAGGACAATCAGCCCCAGCATTTT.

This rearrangement joins TRBV5-6 to TRBJ2-3; D unclear. Trimming removed 0 bases at V and 0 bases at J, with 11 bases between. The CDR3 totals 16 residues. Germline CDR1 SGHDT, CDR2 YYEEEE. This chain's CDR3 is CASSLAVFKSTDTQYF. The CDR3 DNA reads as TGTGCCAGCAGCTTGGCCGTCTTCAAGAGCACAGATACGCAGTATTTT. The full variable domain, in which reference TRBV5-6 and TRBJ2-3 provide the parts outside the CDR3, is DAGVTQSPTHLIKTRGQQVTLRCSPKSGHDTVSWYQQALGQGPQFIFQYYEEEERQRGNFPDRFSGHQFPNYSSELNVNALLLGDSALYLCASSLAVFKSTDTQYFGPGTRLTVL.

In its sample, this clone was seen once. J is TRBJ2-1 and V is TRBV5-1; D call uncertain. Germline loops: CDR1 SGHRS, CDR2 YFSETQ. CDR3 length: 14 residues. Trimming took off 1 base at V and 6 bases at J, with 11 bases between the two ends. The CDR3 DNA is TGCGCCAGCAGCTTGTACAGTTTCGGCAATGAGCAGTTCTTC. The encoded protein is CASSLYSFGNEQFF.

This chain connects TRBV9 to TRBJ2-1, with 9 bases aligning to TRBD1. From germline, CDR1 is SGDLS and CDR2 YYNGEE. The V segment lost 6 bases and the J segment 0 bases; nucleotides outside the gene matches: 10. The CDR3 consists of 17 residues. This CDR3 reads CASTFGTGQGSYNEQFF. The CDR3 coding sequence is TGTGCCAGCACCTTTGGAACGGGACAGGGCTCCTACAATGAGCAGTTCTTC. Combining the CDR3 with reference TRBV9 and TRBJ2-1 gives the whole variable domain DSGVTQTPKHLITATGQRVTLRCSPRSGDLSVYWYQQSLDQGLQFLIQYYNGEERAKGNILERFSAQQFPDLHSELNLSSLELGDSALYFCASTFGTGQGSYNEQFFGPGTRLTVL.

The genes are TRBV7-9 and TRBJ1-1, with 7 bases that match TRBD1. The germline CDR1 and CDR2 sequences are SEHNR and FQNEAQ (reference sequence). This CDR3 has 16 residues. V gave up 6 bases and J gave up 0 bases; unmatched junction bases: 10. The CDR3 nucleotides are TGTGCCAGCAGTTATAGGGGGCGAGGGATGAACACTGAAGCTTTCTTT. Translation gives CASSYRGRGMNTEAFF.

This rearrangement joins TRBV27 to TRBJ1-2; TRBD1 matches at 7 bases. Germline assignment: CDR1 MNHEY and CDR2 SMNVEV (reference sequence). The CDR3 extends over 17 amino acids. V lost 3 bases and J lost 8; bases outside the gene matches: 18. The CDR3: CASSFEAGTAIFGGYTF. DNA of the CDR3: TGTGCCAGCAGTTTTGAAGCCGGGACAGCTATCTTCGGGGGCTACACCTTC.

The chain couples TRBV9 to TRBJ2-7; 7 bases match TRBD2. CDR1 is SGDLS and CDR2 is YYNGEE in the germline V gene. This CDR3 is 14 amino acids long. The junction had 2 bases not matched to a gene; V was cut back by 0 bases and J by 2 bases. CDR3 amino acids: CASSVGGGAYEQYF. In nucleotides, the CDR3 is TGTGCCAGCAGCGTAGGGGGAGGGGCCTACGAGCAGTACTTC.

The V and J genes are TRBV7-9 and TRBJ2-7, with D uncertain. Germline CDR1 SEHNR, CDR2 FQNEAQ (reference sequence). V gave up 5 bases and J gave up 2 bases, with 10 bases separating them. The CDR3 runs to 13 residues. Written as DNA, the CDR3 is TGTGCCAGCAGCCATCTTGCTACCTACGAGCAGTACTTC. Its protein is CASSHLATYEQYF.

The gene calls are TRBV28 and TRBJ2-5, with TRBD1 matching over 7 bases. CDR1 and CDR2 from the germline V gene are MDHEN and SYDVKM. Losses at the gene ends were 3 bases for V and 4 bases for J; bases not matched to a gene: 14. CDR3 size: 17 residues. CDR3 residues: CASSFRSGQANRETQYF. The CDR3 DNA is TGTGCCAGCAGTTTTCGGTCCGGACAGGCTAATCGAGAGACCCAGTACTTC.

The chain is built from TRBV27 and TRBJ2-2; D is possibly TRBD2 (6 bases). V lost 3 bases and J 3 bases, leaving 8 bases between the germline ends. CDR3 length equals 14 residues. Germline CDR1 and CDR2: MNHEY and SMNVEV (reference sequence). This CDR3 reads CASSFAGYTGELFF. The CDR3 coding sequence is TGTGCCAGCAGTTTTGCGGGGTACACCGGGGAGCTGTTTTTT.

This clone appeared a single time. The gene calls are TRBV6-5 and TRBJ2-7; D remains unclear. Germline assignment: CDR1 MNHEY and CDR2 SVGAGI. CDR3 length: 12 amino acids. V lost 0 bases, J lost 7 bases, and 7 bases lay in between. CDR3 DNA sequence: TGTGCCAGCAGTTACTCAGGGCAGGAGCAGTACTTC. This gives the protein CASSYSGQEQYF.

The rearrangement joins TRBV7-9 to TRBJ2-3; 7 nucleotides line up with TRBD2. The V and J ends lost 5 bases and 7 bases, in that order; junction bases with no gene match: 3. Per germline, CDR1 SEHNR and CDR2 FQNEAQ (reference sequence). This CDR3 comprises 12 residues. CDR3 coding DNA: TGTGCCAGCAGCCCCGGGGGGTATACGCAGTATTTT. It yields the protein CASSPGGYTQYF.

V and J are TRBV15 and TRBJ1-1; perhaps TRBD1 as D (6 bases). Deletions cut 11 bases from V and 0 bases from J, with 16 bases between. This CDR3 contains 14 residues. Germline CDR1 and CDR2: LNHNV and YYDKDF (reference sequence). DNA of the CDR3: TGTGCCGCTTCTACAGGGACAATGAACACTGAAGCTTTCTTT. This encodes CAASTGTMNTEAFF.

This sequence joins TRBV25-1 and TRBJ2-1; 12 positions agree with TRBD2. Germline V CDR1 and CDR2: MGHDK, SYGVNS. Unmatched junction bases numbered 4, after V lost 4 bases and J lost 6 bases. The CDR3 loop spans 15 amino acids. CDR3 loop: CASSGLAGASNEQFF. The CDR3 nucleotides are TGTGCCAGCAGTGGACTAGCGGGAGCTTCCAATGAGCAGTTCTTC.